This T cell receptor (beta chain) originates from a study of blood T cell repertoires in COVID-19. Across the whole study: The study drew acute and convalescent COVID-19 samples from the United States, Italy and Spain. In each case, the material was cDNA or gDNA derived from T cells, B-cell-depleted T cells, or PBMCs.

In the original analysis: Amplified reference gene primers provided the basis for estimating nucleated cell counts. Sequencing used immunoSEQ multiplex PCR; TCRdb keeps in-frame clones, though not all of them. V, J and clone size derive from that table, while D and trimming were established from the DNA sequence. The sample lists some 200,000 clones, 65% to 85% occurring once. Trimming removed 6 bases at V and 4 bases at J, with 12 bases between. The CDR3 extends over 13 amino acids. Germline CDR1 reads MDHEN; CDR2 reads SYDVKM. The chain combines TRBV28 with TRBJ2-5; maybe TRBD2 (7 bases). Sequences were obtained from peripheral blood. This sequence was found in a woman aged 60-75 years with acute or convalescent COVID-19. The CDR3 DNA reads TGTGCCAGCAGCGGGGGGCGACTAGAGACCCAGTACTTC. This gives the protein CASSGGRLETQYF. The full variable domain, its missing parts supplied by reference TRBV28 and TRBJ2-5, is DVKVTQSSRYLVKRTGEKVFLECVQDMDHENMFWYRQDPGLGLRLIYFSYDVKMKEKGDIPEGYSVSREKKERFSLILESASTNQTSMYLCASSGGRLETQYFGPGTRLLVL.